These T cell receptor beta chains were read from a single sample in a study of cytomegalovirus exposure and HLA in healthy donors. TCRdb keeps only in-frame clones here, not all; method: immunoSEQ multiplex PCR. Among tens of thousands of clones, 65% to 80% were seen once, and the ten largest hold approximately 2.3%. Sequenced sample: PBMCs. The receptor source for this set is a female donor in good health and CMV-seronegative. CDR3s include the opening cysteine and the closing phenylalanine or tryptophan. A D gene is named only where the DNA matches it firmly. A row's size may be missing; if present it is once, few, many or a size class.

CDR3 protein: CASSSRGLRRGERGETQYF
CDR3 DNA: TGTGCCAGCAGTTCCCGGGGGCTTAGGCGGGGGGAGCGAGGAGAGACCCAGTACTTC
clone size: NA
V gene: TRBV28
D gene: TRBD2
J gene: TRBJ2-5

CDR3 protein: CASSSQGTGRVYGYTF
CDR3 DNA: TGTGCCAGCAGTTCGCAAGGGACAGGGAGGGTCTATGGCTACACCTTC
clone size: NA
V gene: TRBV28
D gene: TRBD1
J gene: TRBJ1-2

CDR3 protein: CASSEAESTEAFF
CDR3 DNA: TGTGCCAGCAGTGAAGCTGAGAGCACTGAAGCTTTCTTT
clone size: few
V gene: TRBV6-1
D gene: NA
J gene: TRBJ1-1

CDR3 protein: CASSLSLAEYEQYF
CDR3 DNA: TGTGCCAGCAGCTTATCTCTAGCGGAGTACGAGCAGTACTTC
clone size: NA
V gene: TRBV13
D gene: TRBD2
J gene: TRBJ2-7

CDR3 protein: CSAQGTAWEQYF
CDR3 DNA: TGCAGCGCTCAGGGGACAGCCTGGGAGCAGTACTTC
clone size: once
V gene: TRBV29-1
D gene: TRBD1
J gene: TRBJ2-7

CDR3 protein: CASQTGAGANVLTF
CDR3 DNA: TGTGCCAGTCAGACAGGGGCTGGGGCCAACGTCCTGACTTTC
clone size: few
V gene: TRBV19
D gene: TRBD1
J gene: TRBJ2-6

CDR3 protein: CASSVGERKTIRDTQYF
CDR3 DNA: TGTGCCAGCAGCGTAGGTGAGCGGAAAACTATTCGGGATACGCAGTATTTT
clone size: NA
V gene: TRBV9
D gene: NA
J gene: TRBJ2-3

CDR3 protein: CASSFTPSAVGSYEQYF
CDR3 DNA: TGTGCCAGCAGTTTTACTCCCTCGGCGGTTGGGAGCTACGAGCAGTACTTC
clone size: NA
V gene: TRBV28
D gene: NA
J gene: TRBJ2-7

CDR3 protein: CASSWDREVSGEQYF
CDR3 DNA: TGCGCCAGCAGCTGGGACAGGGAAGTATCGGGGGAGCAGTACTTC
clone size: NA
V gene: TRBV5-1
D gene: TRBD1
J gene: TRBJ2-7

CDR3 protein: CASSLGGGEQYF
CDR3 DNA: TGTGCCAGCAGCCTAGGGGGTGGCGAGCAGTACTTC
clone size: medium-sized
V gene: TRBV5-5
D gene: NA
J gene: TRBJ2-7

CDR3 protein: CASSEALAANTGELFF
CDR3 DNA: TGTGCCAGCAGTGAAGCGTTAGCGGCGAACACCGGGGAGCTGTTTTTT
clone size: NA
V gene: TRBV2
D gene: NA
J gene: TRBJ2-2

CDR3 protein: CASSFDRDIQYF
CDR3 DNA: TGTGCCAGCAGCTTCGACAGAGACATTCAGTACTTC
clone size: NA
V gene: TRBV5-5
D gene: NA
J gene: TRBJ2-4

CDR3 protein: CSVFGGGYNEQFF
CDR3 DNA: TGCAGCGTCTTTGGGGGGGGCTACAATGAGCAGTTCTTC
clone size: NA
V gene: TRBV29-1
D gene: TRBD2
J gene: TRBJ2-1

CDR3 protein: CAISGGGPNYGYTF
CDR3 DNA: TGTGCCATCAGTGGGGGGGGGCCTAACTATGGCTACACCTTC
clone size: once
V gene: TRBV10-3
D gene: NA
J gene: TRBJ1-2

CDR3 protein: CASSVGLAGTYEQYF
CDR3 DNA: TGTGCCAGCAGCGTAGGACTAGCGGGCACCTACGAGCAGTACTTC
clone size: NA
V gene: TRBV9
D gene: TRBD2
J gene: TRBJ2-7

CDR3 protein: CASRNNYGNYGYTF
CDR3 DNA: TGTGCCAGCCGCAATAATTACGGGAACTATGGCTACACCTTC
clone size: NA
V gene: TRBV11-2
D gene: NA
J gene: TRBJ1-2

CDR3 protein: CASSLGRDGYTF
CDR3 DNA: TGTGCCAGCAGCCTGGGCAGGGATGGCTACACCTTC
clone size: NA
V gene: TRBV11-2
D gene: NA
J gene: TRBJ1-2

CDR3 protein: CASSFGTPSGRGGNEQFF
CDR3 DNA: TGTGCCAGCAGCTTTGGTACCCCTAGCGGGAGGGGTGGCAATGAGCAGTTCTTC
clone size: NA
V gene: TRBV7-7
D gene: TRBD2
J gene: TRBJ2-1

CDR3 protein: CASSWTSSTGELFF
CDR3 DNA: TGTGCCAGCAGCTGGACTAGCAGTACTGGGGAGCTGTTTTTT
clone size: NA
V gene: TRBV7-9
D gene: TRBD2
J gene: TRBJ2-2

CDR3 protein: CASRTGGGGYAF
CDR3 DNA: TGTGCCAGCAGGACAGGCGGTGGTGGCTACGCCTTC
clone size: NA
V gene: TRBV27
D gene: NA
J gene: TRBJ1-2